This T cell receptor beta chain stems from a study of blood T cell repertoires in COVID-19. The overall study: Material from acute and convalescent COVID-19 was sourced from the United States, Italy and Spain. Sources were T cells, B-cell-depleted T cells, or PBMCs; the material itself was cDNA or gDNA.

In its sample, this clone was seen a few times. As processed by the authors: Reference gene primer amplification gave estimated nucleated cell counts. Produced via immunoSEQ multiplex PCR; TCRdb's table is partial and in-frame only. That table furnishes V, J and clone size, whereas the DNA furnished D and trimming. The sample lists approximately 130,000 clones, approximately 86% occurring once. The V gene lost 0 bases and the J gene lost 4 bases, with 22 bases spanning the gap. CDR1 SGHNT and CDR2 YYREEE come from the germline V gene (reference sequence). This CDR3 comprises 18 residues. The source is a woman in her fifties or sixties who had recovered from COVID-19. The sequencing input was peripheral blood. The gene calls are TRBV5-4 and TRBJ1-2; D remains ambiguous. The CDR3 sequence: CASSLDARQAANVYGYTF. The CDR3 region has the DNA TGTGCCAGCAGCTTGGACGCCAGGCAGGCCGCAAATGTCTATGGCTACACCTTC.